The clone carrying this T cell receptor beta chain was seen just once. Its specificity is not known. The sample is drawn from a study of T cell responses to AZD1222 COVID-19 vaccine. Whole-study results and caveats: Seropositivity was recorded at baseline in only 5 or 6 AZD1222 recipients. Spike-specific TCR breadth and depth were elevated following two AZD1222 doses. Females made up more of the donors, who were largely white British, and clonal diversity may have come out too low.

Generated by immunoSEQ multiplex PCR, the TCRdb table keeps only in-frame clones and is missing some. The sample comprises around 74,000 clones, roughly nine tenths of which are singletons, and roughly 7% rests with the top ten. The receptor was derived from an adult in good health. Sequenced material: peripheral blood, taken on day 0 of MenACWY control vaccination.

The CDR3 nucleotides read TGTGCCAGCAGTTTGGCCCCGGGACTACCATACAATGAGCAGTTCTTC. This sequence encodes CASSLAPGLPYNEQFF. The gene calls are TRBV27 and TRBJ2-1; 7 bases align to TRBD2. From germline, CDR1 is MNHEY and CDR2 SMNVEV (reference sequence). The J segment lost 4 bases and the V segment lost 3 bases, leaving 9 bases of the junction unmatched. This CDR3 comprises 16 residues.